This TCR beta chain is drawn from a study of T-cell memory formation after mild COVID-19. The study, taken as a whole, reports: Among clones contracting day 15 to 85, CD4/CD8 was balanced, whereas later expanders leaned CD4+.

This clonotype was counted only a few times. What it binds is unknown. Germline V gene data show CDR1 as LGHNA and CDR2 as YSLEER. V lost 0 bases and J lost 8, with 16 bases in between. This CDR3 has 16 residues. MiXCR, run by TCRdb on the 5' RACE reads, gives a single entry per CDR3 protein. Of about 110,000 distinct CDR3 sequences in the sample, about 15% were seen once. The receptor comes from a man between 18 and 35 years old who had mild COVID-19 (a few samples of this study predate the infection). Cell type and time point are not known. The specimen sequenced was PBMCs or a T cell subset sorted from them (not recorded which). The chain joins TRBV4-3 to TRBJ2-2; TRBD2 is a possible D gene (6 bases). CDR3 region: CASSQDWGDFLGELFF. CDR3 bases: TGCGCCAGCAGCCAAGATTGGGGGGACTTCCTGGGGGAGCTGTTTTTT.